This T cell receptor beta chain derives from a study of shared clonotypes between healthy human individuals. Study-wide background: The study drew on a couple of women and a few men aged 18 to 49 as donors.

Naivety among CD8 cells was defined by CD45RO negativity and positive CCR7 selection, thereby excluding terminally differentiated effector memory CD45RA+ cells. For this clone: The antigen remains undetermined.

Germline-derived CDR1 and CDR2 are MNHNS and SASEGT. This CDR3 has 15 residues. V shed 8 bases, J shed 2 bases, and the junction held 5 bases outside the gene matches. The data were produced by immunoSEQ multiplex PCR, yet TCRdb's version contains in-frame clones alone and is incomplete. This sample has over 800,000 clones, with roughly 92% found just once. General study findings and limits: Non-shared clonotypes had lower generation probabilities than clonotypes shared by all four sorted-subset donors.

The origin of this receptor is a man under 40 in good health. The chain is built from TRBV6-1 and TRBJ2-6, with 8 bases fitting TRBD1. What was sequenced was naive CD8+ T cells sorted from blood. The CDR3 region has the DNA TGTGCCAGCCGGAAACAGGGGGCTGGGGCCAACGTCCTGACTTTC. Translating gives CASRKQGAGANVLTF.